The 12 T cell receptor beta chains below were found in one sample sequenced in a study of cytomegalovirus exposure and HLA in healthy donors. The primer mix had 60 Vbeta and 13 Jbeta primers. The table came from immunoSEQ multiplex PCR; TCRdb's copy has only in-frame clones and leaves some out. The top ten clones hold 1.8% of a sample with about 210,000 clones, 75% to 80% of them seen once. Sequencing was done on a sample of PBMCs. Source of these receptors: a male donor in good health and CMV-seronegative.

A single count supports this clone. The V and J genes are TRBV15 and TRBJ2-1; possibly TRBD2 for D (6 bases). V was clipped by 2 bases and J by 5 bases, with 13 bases between them. Germline V gene sequence: CDR1 LNHNV, CDR2 YYDKDF (reference sequence). CDR3 length equals 15 residues. The CDR3 sequence: CATSRRESYDNEQFF. The CDR3 nucleotides read TGTGCCACCAGCAGACGGGAGTCTTATGACAATGAGCAGTTCTTC.

The chain has TRBV6-1 and TRBJ2-5; possible D gene TRBD1, 5 bases. V was shortened by 5 bases and J by 5 bases, with 9 bases between the two germline ends. The CDR3 covers 12 residues. Germline V gene sequence: CDR1 MNHNS, CDR2 SASEGT. CDR3 DNA: TGTGCCAGCAGTCCAGGGCGGGAGACCCAGTACTTC. It specifies CASSPGRETQYF.

The rearrangement uses TRBV10-3 and TRBJ2-3; TRBD1 matches at 9 bases. CDR1 is ENHRY and CDR2 is SYGVKD in the germline V gene. Germline trimming cut 2 bases from V and 4 bases from J; bases unmatched to any gene: 4. The CDR3 is made up of 15 amino acids. CDR3 amino acids: CAISEGTGWADTQYF. The CDR3 DNA reads as TGTGCCATCAGTGAGGGGACAGGGTGGGCAGATACGCAGTATTTT.

The V and J genes are TRBV27 and TRBJ2-5; possible D gene TRBD2, 6 bases. The CDR3 sequence is 18 residues long. The V and J ends lost 2 bases and 1 base respectively, with 20 bases between them. From germline, CDR1 is MNHEY and CDR2 SMNVEV (reference sequence). The CDR3 loop reads CASSLPAGRSVRQETQYF. CDR3 bases: TGTGCCAGCAGTTTACCGGCAGGGAGGAGCGTGCGCCAAGAGACCCAGTACTTC.

This clone showed up just a few times. The gene calls are TRBV25-1 and TRBJ2-3; 9 bases map to TRBD1. The CDR3 runs 16 residues. V was pared by 1 base and J by 2 bases, with 4 bases of the junction left unmatched. Germline V CDR1 and CDR2: MGHDK, SYGVNS. CDR3 nucleotide sequence: TGTGCCAGCAGTGAATCGAGGGACAGGGTCACAGATACGCAGTATTTT. Encoded protein: CASSESRDRVTDTQYF.

The rearrangement uses TRBV2 and TRBJ1-5, with TRBD1 identical over 10 bases. CDR1 is SNHLY and CDR2 is FYNNEI in the germline V gene. The CDR3 runs to 13 residues. The V gene end was trimmed by 5 bases and the J gene end by 7 bases; junction bases not matched to a gene: 2. The CDR3 loop reads CASSRDRGQPQHF. CDR3 coding DNA: TGTGCCAGCAGTAGGGACAGGGGCCAGCCCCAGCATTTT.

V gene TRBV27 combines with J gene TRBJ2-1; D is possibly TRBD2 (6 bases). This CDR3 comprises 14 residues. Germline V CDR1 and CDR2: MNHEY, SMNVEV (reference sequence). Trimming pared 5 bases from V and 9 bases from J, leaving 17 bases between. CDR3 in amino acids: CASSPTHPGGEQFF. The CDR3, as DNA: TGTGCCAGCAGTCCGACCCACCCCGGGGGTGAGCAGTTCTTC.

The rearrangement links TRBV9 to TRBJ1-1, with no clear D. This CDR3 is built from 17 residues. V lost 0 bases, J lost 5 bases, and 20 bases lay in between. Germline V gene sequence: CDR1 SGDLS, CDR2 YYNGEE. The CDR3 reads CASSVDGVGADKTEAFF. The CDR3 coding sequence is TGTGCCAGCAGCGTAGACGGTGTCGGAGCCGATAAGACTGAAGCTTTCTTT.

V usage is TRBV10-3 and J usage is TRBJ1-2, with D perhaps matching TRBD1 (5 bases). V was pared by 2 bases and J by 8 bases, with 15 bases between. There are 14 residues in the CDR3. Germline V CDR1 and CDR2: ENHRY, SYGVKD. CDR3 residues: CAISEEVGPGGYTF. Here the CDR3 DNA reads TGTGCCATCAGTGAGGAGGTTGGGCCAGGGGGCTACACCTTC.

The chain uses TRBV5-1 and TRBJ1-1; 10 bases line up with TRBD1. V dropped 2 bases and J dropped 3; count of bases not matched to a gene: 13. The germline CDR1 and CDR2 sequences are SGHRS and YFSETQ. There are 18 residues in the CDR3. DNA for the CDR3: TGCGCCAGCAGCTTTTACGGGACAGGGGTGAGAACGGACACTGAAGCTTTCTTT. Protein: CASSFYGTGVRTDTEAFF.

This sequence joins TRBV7-2 and TRBJ2-3, with 9 nucleotides matching TRBD2. This CDR3 spans 15 amino acids. Germline assignment: CDR1 SGHTA and CDR2 FQGNSA. With 2 bases clipped from V and 6 bases from J, the junction kept 6 bases outside the gene matches. The CDR3 region has the DNA TGTGCCAGCAGCTTATTTCAGCTAGCGGGGGATACGCAGTATTTT. Translated, it gives CASSLFQLAGDTQYF.

The V gene is TRBV7-9, the J gene TRBJ2-1; weak D call: TRBD2 (6 bases). Deletions cut 3 bases from V and 3 bases from J, with 15 bases between. The CDR3 covers 16 residues. Per the germline V gene, CDR1 is SEHNR and CDR2 is FQNEAQ (reference sequence). CDR3 sequence (DNA): TGTGCCAGCAGCTTGGCCCGGCCCGGGGGCTACAATGAGCAGTTCTTC. Amino acid sequence: CASSLARPGGYNEQFF.